A single sample gave rise to the 21 T cell receptor beta chains below, sequenced in a study of shared clonotypes between healthy human individuals. The repertoire was sequenced with immunoSEQ multiplex PCR; TCRdb's copy has only in-frame clones and lacks some. The sample lists about 480,000 clones; about three quarters were seen once. Sequencing was performed on PBMCs. The receptors come from a woman aged 40 to 50 in good health. Some clones in this sample may be carry-over from other donors' samples.

The chain is built from TRBV7-6 and TRBJ2-2; no firm D call. There are 13 residues in the CDR3. With 1 base removed from V and 6 bases from J, the gap between germline ends came to 6 bases. CDR1 SGHVS and CDR2 FNYEAQ come from the germline V gene. The DNA of the CDR3 is TGTGCCAGCAGCTTAGGCCGATCCGGGGAGCTGTTTTTT. It encodes CASSLGRSGELFF.

The V and J genes are TRBV6-6 and TRBJ2-3; TRBD2 is a possible D gene (6 bases). This CDR3 is 16 amino acids long. Germline values: CDR1 MNHNY, CDR2 SVGAGI (reference sequence). V was cut by 0 bases and J by 1 base, with 11 bases left in between. The CDR3: CASSYSMGGGTDTQYF. The CDR3 coding sequence is TGTGCCAGCAGTTACTCGATGGGGGGAGGCACAGATACGCAGTATTTT.

V and J are TRBV7-9 and TRBJ2-7; TRBD1 is a possible D gene (5 bases). From germline, CDR1 is SEHNR and CDR2 FQNEAQ (reference sequence). Trimming cost V 4 bases and J 0 bases, with 7 bases left between them. The length of the CDR3 is 13 residues. The DNA of the CDR3 is TGTGCCAGCAGCTCGACAGTCTCCTACGAGCAGTACTTC. Its protein is CASSSTVSYEQYF.

This chain joins TRBV6-1 and TRBJ2-2, with 12 bases aligning to TRBD2. Looked up from germline, CDR1 is MNHNS and CDR2 is SASEGT. Trimming took 6 bases from V and 7 from J; bases not matched to a gene: 6. The CDR3 is 15 residues long. The CDR3 DNA follows: TGTGCCAGCAGATTGTCTAGCGGGAGGGGCGGGGAGCTGTTTTTT. It specifies CASRLSSGRGGELFF.

The chain recombines TRBV7-2 with TRBJ2-7; tentative D call: TRBD1 (6 bases). With 5 bases removed from V and 3 bases from J, the gap between germline ends came to 14 bases. The CDR3 sequence is 14 residues long. Germline values: CDR1 SGHTA, CDR2 FQGNSA. The CDR3 is CASSPTGAIYEQYF. The CDR3 DNA is TGTGCCAGCAGCCCGACAGGAGCTATCTACGAGCAGTACTTC.

V and J are TRBV30 and TRBJ1-2; no firm D call. CDR3 length: 14 amino acids. V shed 3 bases and J shed 5 bases, with 16 bases lying between them. Germline values: CDR1 GTSNPN, CDR2 SVGIG (reference sequence). The CDR3 coding sequence is TGTGCCTGGAGGGAGGCGCGAGCCATTTATGGCTACACCTTC. This encodes CAWREARAIYGYTF.

This clone was counted between two and nine times. The chain couples TRBV28 to TRBJ2-7; 10 positions agree with TRBD2. Trimming at V came to 10 bases and at J to 3 bases, leaving 12 bases not matched to a gene. Per germline, CDR1 MDHEN and CDR2 SYDVKM. The CDR3 is 15 amino acids. The CDR3 reads CATRPGLAGDYEQYF. The CDR3 DNA reads as TGTGCCACCAGGCCGGGGCTAGCGGGAGACTACGAGCAGTACTTC.

This clone was seen more than once but under ten times. J is TRBJ2-6 and V is TRBV27; D gene uncertain. The V and J ends lost 6 bases and 0 bases respectively, with 3 bases between them. Germline assignment: CDR1 MNHEY and CDR2 SMNVEV (reference sequence). The CDR3 loop spans 13 amino acids. The CDR3 DNA is TGTGCCAGCAGAATCTCTGGGGCCAACGTCCTGACTTTC. It is translated as CASRISGANVLTF.

This clone appeared once. V and J are TRBV18 and TRBJ1-2; D remains ambiguous. The germline gives CDR1 KGHSH, CDR2 LQKENI. The CDR3 covers 14 residues. The V gene lost 2 bases and the J gene lost 4 bases, with 11 bases spanning the gap. In DNA, the CDR3 is TGTGCCAGCTCACCAGACGGCTATATCTATGGCTACACCTTC. Translation gives CASSPDGYIYGYTF.

This clone was detected many times. The rearrangement links TRBV5-1 to TRBJ1-1, with D unclear. This CDR3 spans 14 amino acids. V shed 1 base and J shed 4 bases, with 11 bases lying between them. CDR1 is SGHRS and CDR2 is YFSETQ in the germline V gene. The CDR3 reads CASSLFGEGTEAFF. CDR3 bases: TGCGCCAGCAGCTTGTTCGGGGAAGGCACTGAAGCTTTCTTT.

This sequence joins TRBV11-2 and TRBJ2-7; D gene uncertain. This CDR3 is 14 amino acids long. From germline, CDR1 is SGHAT and CDR2 FQNNGV. Deletions cut 6 bases from V and 3 bases from J, with 15 bases between. The CDR3 loop reads CASRPHSRGYEQYF. The CDR3 DNA follows: TGTGCCAGCAGACCTCACAGTCGTGGCTACGAGCAGTACTTC.

The V gene is TRBV21-1, the J gene TRBJ2-1; the table's D gene call, TRBD2, was not cross checked with the DNA. TRBV21-1 is a documented pseudogene. This CDR3 is 15 amino acids long. The CDR3 region is CASSIRLAGNNEQFF. In DNA, the CDR3 is TGTGCCAGCAGCATACGACTAGCGGGGAACAATGAGCAGTTCTTC.

The chain has TRBV9 and TRBJ1-2, with 7 bases that match TRBD1. The ends lost 4 bases at V and 2 bases at J; junction bases unmatched: 5. CDR1 SGDLS and CDR2 YYNGEE come from the germline V gene. The CDR3 runs 14 residues. The CDR3 DNA reads TGTGCCAGCAGCTCTCCGACAGGGAACTATGGCTACACCTTC. It specifies CASSSPTGNYGYTF.

The chain combines TRBV7-6 with TRBJ2-7; 8 nucleotides align to TRBD2. Germline CDR1 and CDR2: SGHVS and FNYEAQ. Losses at the gene ends were 5 bases for V and 0 bases for J; bases not matched to a gene: 6. The CDR3 consists of 15 residues. The CDR3 region has the DNA TGTGCCAGCAGCCCCCTCGCGGGAGGCTCCTACGAGCAGTACTTC. It specifies CASSPLAGGSYEQYF.

This clone was recorded only once. The CDR3 reads CASSTTGLWREKLFF. The CDR3 DNA sequence: TGTGCCAGCAGTACGACAGGACTTTGGAGAGAAAAACTGTTTTTT. V is TRBV6-5 and J is TRBJ1-4; D may be TRBD1 (6 bases). The germline V gene encodes CDR1 MNHEY and CDR2 SVGAGI. This CDR3 spans 15 amino acids. Trimming removed 5 bases at V and 8 bases at J, with 18 bases between.

CDR3 sequence: CAWSIADEQYF. In DNA form, the CDR3 reads TGTGCCTGGAGTATAGCGGACGAGCAGTACTTC. V gene TRBV30 combines with J gene TRBJ2-7, with D tentatively TRBD2 (6 bases). V lost 2 bases and J 5 bases, leaving 7 bases between the germline ends. Per the germline V gene, CDR1 is GTSNPN and CDR2 is SVGIG (reference sequence). This CDR3 has 11 residues.

The chain recombines TRBV15 with TRBJ1-2; possible D gene TRBD1, 5 bases. The V end lost 0 bases, the J end lost 3 bases, and 11 bases lay between the germline ends. This CDR3 is 15 amino acids long. Germline V gives CDR1 LNHNV, CDR2 YYDKDF (reference sequence). CDR3 region: CATSRDRAGYYGYTF. The CDR3 DNA is TGTGCCACCAGCAGAGATCGGGCAGGGTACTATGGCTACACCTTC.

The genes are TRBV10-3 and TRBJ2-5; 8 nucleotides line up with TRBD1. The germline V gene encodes CDR1 ENHRY and CDR2 SYGVKD. The CDR3 loop spans 12 amino acids. V trimming: 2 bases; J trimming: 9 bases; junction bases outside the gene matches: 2. The CDR3 bases are TGTGCCATCAGTGAGCCGGACAGGGCCCAGTACTTC. Its translation: CAISEPDRAQYF.

The CDR3 sequence is CASSRDTLTGELFF. Here the CDR3 DNA reads TGTGCCAGCAGTCGGGACACCCTCACCGGGGAGCTGTTTTTT. V gene TRBV7-9 combines with J gene TRBJ2-2, with D possibly being TRBD1 (6 bases). CDR1 SEHNR and CDR2 FQNEAQ come from the germline V gene (reference sequence). Trimming took off 6 bases at V and 4 bases at J, with 12 bases between the two ends. The CDR3 totals 14 residues.

J is TRBJ1-1 and V is TRBV5-1, with TRBD1 matching 8 bases. Germline lookup yields CDR1 SGHRS and CDR2 YFSETQ. With V trimmed by 4 bases and J by 1 base, 6 bases remained unmatched. CDR3 size: 15 residues. CDR3 sequence reads: CASSMSGTGNTEAFF. CDR3 nucleotide sequence: TGCGCCAGCAGCATGTCCGGGACAGGGAACACTGAAGCTTTCTTT.

With regard to this clone: Other DNA variants within this sample encode the same CDR3. The chain uses TRBV15 and TRBJ2-7; D is unresolved. CDR3 size: 14 residues. V was pared by 0 bases and J by 2 bases, with 8 bases between. Germline loops: CDR1 LNHNV, CDR2 YYDKDF (reference sequence). The CDR3 loop is CATSRDRAAYEQYF. Here the CDR3 DNA reads TGTGCCACCAGCAGAGATAGGGCAGCCTACGAGCAGTACTTC.